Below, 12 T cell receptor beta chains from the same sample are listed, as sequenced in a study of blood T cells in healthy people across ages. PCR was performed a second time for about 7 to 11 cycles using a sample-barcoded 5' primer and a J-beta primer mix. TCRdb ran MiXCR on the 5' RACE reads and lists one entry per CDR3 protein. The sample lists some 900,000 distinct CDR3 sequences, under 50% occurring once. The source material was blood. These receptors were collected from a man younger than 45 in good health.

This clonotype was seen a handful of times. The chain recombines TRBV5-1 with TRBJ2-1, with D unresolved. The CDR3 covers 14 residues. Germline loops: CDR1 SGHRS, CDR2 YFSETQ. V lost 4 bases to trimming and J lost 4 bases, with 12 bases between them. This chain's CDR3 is CASSKDVGYNEQFF. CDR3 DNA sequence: TGCGCCAGCAGCAAGGACGTAGGTTACAATGAGCAGTTCTTC.

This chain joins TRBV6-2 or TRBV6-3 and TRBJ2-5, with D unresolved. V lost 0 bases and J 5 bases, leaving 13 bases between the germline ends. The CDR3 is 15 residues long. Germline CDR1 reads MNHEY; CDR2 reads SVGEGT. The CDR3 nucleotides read TGTGCCAGCAGTTACTCGATGGTCCTGGGTGAGACCCAGTACTTC. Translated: CASSYSMVLGETQYF.

CDR3 loop: CAISGKTSTSTDTQYF. The CDR3 DNA follows: TGTGCCATCAGTGGAAAGACTAGCACAAGCACAGATACGCAGTATTTT. The J gene is TRBJ2-3, the V gene TRBV10-3; 7 nucleotides match TRBD2. The V and J ends lost 4 bases and 0 bases, in that order; junction bases with no gene match: 7. Germline lookup yields CDR1 ENHRY and CDR2 SYGVKD. The CDR3 sequence is 16 residues long.

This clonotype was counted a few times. CDR3 loop: CASSQDVVRGSYEQYF. CDR3 nucleotides: TGTGCCAGCAGCCAAGATGTCGTCAGGGGGTCTTACGAGCAGTACTTC. The chain is built from TRBV3-1 and TRBJ2-7; TRBD1 agrees at 7 bases. The CDR3 runs to 16 residues. Germline CDR1 is LGHDT and CDR2 is YNNKEL (reference sequence). V was clipped by 0 bases and J by 4 bases; unmatched bases: 9.

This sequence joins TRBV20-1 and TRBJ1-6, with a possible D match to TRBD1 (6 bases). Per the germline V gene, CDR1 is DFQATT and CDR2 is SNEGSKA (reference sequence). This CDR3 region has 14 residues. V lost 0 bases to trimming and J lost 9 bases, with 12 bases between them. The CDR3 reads CSARDPGGFSPLHF. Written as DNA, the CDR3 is TGCAGTGCTAGAGATCCGGGGGGCTTTTCACCCCTCCACTTT.

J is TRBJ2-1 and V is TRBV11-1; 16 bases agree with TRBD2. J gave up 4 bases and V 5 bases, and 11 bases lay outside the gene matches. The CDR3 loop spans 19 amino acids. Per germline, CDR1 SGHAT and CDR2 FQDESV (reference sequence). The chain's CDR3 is CASSHRTGLAGGTYNEQFF. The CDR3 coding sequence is TGTGCCAGCAGCCACAGAACGGGACTAGCGGGGGGGACTTACAATGAGCAGTTCTTC. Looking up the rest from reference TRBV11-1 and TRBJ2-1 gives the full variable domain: EAEVAQSPRYKITEKSQAVAFWCDPISGHATLYWYRQILGQGPELLVQFQDESVVDDSQLPKDRFSAERLKGVDSTLKIQPAELGDSAMYLCASSHRTGLAGGTYNEQFFGPGTRLTVL.

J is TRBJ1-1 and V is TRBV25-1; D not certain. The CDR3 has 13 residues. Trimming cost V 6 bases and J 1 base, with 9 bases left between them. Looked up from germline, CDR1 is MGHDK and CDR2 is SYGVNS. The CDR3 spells CASRAWENTEAFF. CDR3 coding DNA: TGTGCCAGCAGGGCGTGGGAGAACACTGAAGCTTTCTTT. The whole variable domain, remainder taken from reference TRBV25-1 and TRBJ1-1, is EADIYQTPRYLVIGTGKKITLECSQTMGHDKMYWYQQDPGMELHLIHYSYGVNSTEKGDLSSESTVSRIRTEHFPLTLESARPSHTSQYLCASRAWENTEAFFGQGTRLTVV.

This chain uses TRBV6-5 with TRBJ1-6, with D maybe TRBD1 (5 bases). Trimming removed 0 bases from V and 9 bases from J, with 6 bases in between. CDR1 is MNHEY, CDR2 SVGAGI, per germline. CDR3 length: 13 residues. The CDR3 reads CASSYSQGSPLHF. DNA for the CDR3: TGTGCCAGCAGTTACTCTCAGGGTTCACCCCTCCACTTT.

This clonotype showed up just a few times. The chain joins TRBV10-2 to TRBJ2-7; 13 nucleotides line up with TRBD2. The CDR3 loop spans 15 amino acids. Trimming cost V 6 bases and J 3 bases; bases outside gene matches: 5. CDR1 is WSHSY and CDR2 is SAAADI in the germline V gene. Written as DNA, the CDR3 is TGCGCCAGCAGGGGTACTAGCGGGGGGGACTACGAGCAGTACTTC. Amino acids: CASRGTSGGDYEQYF.

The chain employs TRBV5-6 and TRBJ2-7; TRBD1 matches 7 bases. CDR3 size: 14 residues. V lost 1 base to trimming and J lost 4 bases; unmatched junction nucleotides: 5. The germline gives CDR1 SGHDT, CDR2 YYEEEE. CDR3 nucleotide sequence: TGTGCCAGCAGCTTGACAGGGGCCATGTACGAGCAGTACTTC. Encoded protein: CASSLTGAMYEQYF. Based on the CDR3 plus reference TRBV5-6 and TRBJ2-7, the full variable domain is DAGVTQSPTHLIKTRGQQVTLRCSPKSGHDTVSWYQQALGQGPQFIFQYYEEEERQRGNFPDRFSGHQFPNYSSELNVNALLLGDSALYLCASSLTGAMYEQYFGPGTRLTVT.

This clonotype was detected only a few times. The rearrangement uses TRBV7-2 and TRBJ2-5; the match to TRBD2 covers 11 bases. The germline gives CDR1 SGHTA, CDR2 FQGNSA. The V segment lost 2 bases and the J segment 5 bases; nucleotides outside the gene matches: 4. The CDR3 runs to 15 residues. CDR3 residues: CASSLTSGGRETQYF. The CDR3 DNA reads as TGTGCCAGCAGCTTAACTAGCGGGGGAAGGGAGACCCAGTACTTC. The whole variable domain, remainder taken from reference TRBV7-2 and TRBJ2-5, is GAGVSQSPSNKVTEKGKDVELRCDPISGHTALYWYRQSLGQGLEFLIYFQGNSAPDKSGLPSDRFSAERTGGSVSTLTIQRTQQEDSAVYLCASSLTSGGRETQYFGPGTRLLVL.

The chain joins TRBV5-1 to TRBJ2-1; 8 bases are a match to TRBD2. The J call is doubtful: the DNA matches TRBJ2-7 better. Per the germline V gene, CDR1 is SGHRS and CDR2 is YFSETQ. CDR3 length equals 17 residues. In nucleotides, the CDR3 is TGCGCCAGCAGCTTCGGCGGGGGGACCAGCTCCTACAATGAGCAGTACTTC. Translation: CASSFGGGTSSYNEQYF.